These T cell receptor beta chains were read from a single sample in a study of T cells in Graves' hyperthyroidism and ophthalmopathy. TCRdb reanalysed the multiplex PCR reads using MiXCR and keeps one entry per CDR3 protein. The sample holds 450,000 to 600,000 distinct CDR3 sequences, about 20% seen once. Sequencing used blood. Receptor source: a man aged 35-49 years with Graves' ophthalmopathy. Each CDR3 is given with its conserved first and last residue. A D gene is named only where the DNA matches it firmly. The size entry is marked missing in some rows and otherwise reads once, few, many or a size class.

j_gene,d_gene,abundance,v_gene,CDR3aa,CDR3nt
TRBJ2-1,TRBD2,.,TRBV20-1,CSALTSGDNEQFF,TGCAGTGCTTTGACTAGCGGTGACAATGAGCAGTTCTTC
TRBJ1-5,.,few,TRBV4-2,CASSQEQGSYQPQHF,TGTGCCAGCAGCCAAGAGCAGGGGTCCTATCAGCCCCAGCATTTT
TRBJ2-7,.,many,TRBV2,CASRTPGRPYEQYF,TGTGCCAGCAGGACACCGGGACGACCCTACGAGCAGTACTTC
TRBJ2-3,TRBD2,few,TRBV7-3,CASSLNLAGGADTQYF,TGTGCCAGCAGCTTAAACCTAGCGGGAGGAGCAGATACGCAGTATTTT
TRBJ1-5,.,.,TRBV30,CAWSDPGFRSNQPQHF,TGTGCCTGGAGCGACCCGGGATTTCGGAGCAATCAGCCCCAGCATTTT
TRBJ2-5,TRBD2,few,TRBV20-1,CSARAPTSGRAETQYF,TGCAGTGCTAGAGCCCCGACTAGCGGGAGGGCGGAGACCCAGTACTTC
TRBJ2-7,.,many,TRBV7-9,CASSSLWAVEQYF,TGTGCCAGCAGCTCCCTTTGGGCTGTCGAGCAGTACTTC
TRBJ2-1,TRBD1,many,TRBV5-6,CASSWGTDNEQFF,TGTGCCAGCAGCTGGGGGACAGACAATGAGCAGTTCTTC
TRBJ1-5,.,.,TRBV5-6,CASRTGAFQPQHF,TGTGCCAGCAGGACAGGAGCCTTTCAGCCCCAGCATTTT
TRBJ2-3,TRBD2,few,TRBV9,CASSASPGGDTQYF,TGTGCCAGCAGCGCCTCCCCGGGGGGAGATACGCAGTATTTT
TRBJ2-1,TRBD2,.,TRBV27,CASYKSGLGLYNEQFF,TGTGCCAGCTATAAATCGGGACTAGGATTATACAATGAGCAGTTCTTC
TRBJ2-1,.,few,TRBV29-1,CSVGTTYNEQFF,TGCAGCGTTGGGACAACCTACAATGAGCAGTTCTTC
TRBJ1-2,.,.,TRBV29-1,CSVESGANGYTF,TGCAGCGTTGAATCAGGGGCTAATGGCTACACCTTC
TRBJ1-1,TRBD1,.,TRBV12-3/TRBV12-4,CASSLDRGLTEAFF,TGTGCCAGCAGTTTAGACAGGGGGCTCACTGAAGCTTTCTTT
TRBJ2-7,TRBD2,once,TRBV29-1,CSVLAGGGYEQYF,TGCAGCGTTCTAGCGGGGGGTGGCTACGAGCAGTACTTC
TRBJ2-7,.,.,TRBV27,CASSLWGGKTGTTPSEQYF,TGTGCCAGCAGTTTATGGGGGGGGAAAACCGGGACAACCCCGTCCGAGCAGTACTTC
TRBJ1-1,.,few,TRBV12-3/TRBV12-4,CASTPKAIGTEAFF,TGTGCCAGCACCCCGAAGGCCATTGGGACTGAAGCTTTCTTT
TRBJ2-1,.,many,TRBV7-7,CASSLEEGSYNEQFF,TGTGCTAGCAGCTTGGAGGAGGGAAGCTACAATGAGCAGTTCTTC
TRBJ1-1,.,few,TRBV19,CASRKRPGHGKNTEAFF,TGTGCCAGTAGGAAACGCCCGGGACACGGAAAAAACACTGAAGCTTTCTTT
TRBJ1-1,.,many,TRBV7-8,CASSLATLKGEAFF,TGTGCCAGCAGCTTAGCGACCCTGAAGGGTGAAGCTTTCTTT
TRBJ1-1,.,few,TRBV15,CATSRDRVGGFF,TGTGCCACCAGCAGAGACAGGGTTGGCGGCTTCTTT
TRBJ1-1,TRBD1,few,TRBV12-3/TRBV12-4,CASSELGQVVSGEAFF,TGTGCCAGCAGTGAATTGGGACAGGTGGTCTCTGGGGAAGCTTTCTTT
TRBJ2-2,.,many,TRBV28,CVTSYTGELFF,TGTGTCACATCGTACACCGGGGAGCTGTTTTTT
TRBJ1-2,TRBD1,.,TRBV19,CASTAAGGSIGYTF,TGTGCCAGTACCGCGGCAGGGGGCTCGATTGGCTACACCTTC
TRBJ1-4,.,few,TRBV10-3,CAIRGNTDEKLFF,TGTGCCATCAGGGGGAATACGGATGAAAAACTGTTTTTT
TRBJ1-1,.,many,TRBV30,CAWSRNGNEAFF,TGTGCCTGGAGCCGGAACGGGAATGAAGCTTTCTTT
TRBJ2-5,.,many,TRBV3-1,CASSQDWQETQYF,TGTGCCAGCAGCCAAGATTGGCAGGAGACCCAGTACTTC
TRBJ2-3,TRBD2,few,TRBV6-1,CASSPTRLAGLQDTQYF,TGTGCCAGCAGCCCTACCCGACTAGCGGGACTTCAAGATACGCAGTATTTT
TRBJ1-3,.,.,TRBV5-1,CASSLDLLSGNTIYF,TGCGCCAGCAGCTTGGACTTACTCTCTGGAAACACCATATATTTT
TRBJ1-4,TRBD1,.,TRBV27,CASSSQPTGRWKLFF,TGTGCCAGCAGTTCACAACCGACAGGGCGGTGGAAACTGTTTTTT
TRBJ2-1,TRBD1,few,TRBV28,CASSSGGSDEQFF,TGTGCCAGCAGTTCAGGGGGCTCAGATGAGCAGTTCTTC
TRBJ2-7,TRBD2,few,TRBV6-1,CASSRRTSGPTEQYF,TGTGCCAGCAGTCGCCGGACTAGCGGCCCCACCGAGCAGTACTTC
TRBJ2-7,TRBD2,few,TRBV2,CASSSGGGPYYEQYF,TGTGCCAGCAGCTCCGGGGGGGGGCCCTATTACGAGCAGTACTTC
TRBJ1-3,.,few,TRBV30,CAWSEDLSGNTIYF,TGTGCCTGGAGTGAAGATCTCTCTGGAAACACCATATATTTT
TRBJ1-2,.,few,TRBV12-5,CARGGNGYTF,TGTGCTAGAGGGGGTAATGGCTACACCTTC
TRBJ2-1,TRBD2,.,TRBV20-1,CSARKGLAGGPPGEQFF,TGCAGTGCTAGAAAGGGGCTAGCGGGAGGGCCTCCTGGTGAGCAGTTCTTC
TRBJ2-7,TRBD2,.,TRBV2,CASSRASGVSYEQYF,TGTGCCAGCAGTAGGGCTAGCGGGGTCTCGTACGAGCAGTACTTC